This T cell receptor beta chain is from a study of shared clonotypes between healthy human individuals. Across the study: A donor's plate count was three for CD4 naive and three for CD4 memory; CD8 naive had two and CD8 memory one.

Notes on the study in general: Across a handful of donors, naive CD4 shared 5% to 6%, naive CD8 3.5% to 4%, memory CD4 less than 2.5%, memory CD8 0.4% to 0.5%.

CDR3 length equals 16 residues. J was trimmed by 6 bases and V by 1 base; bases with no gene match: 8. Per the germline V gene, CDR1 is MNHNS and CDR2 is SASEGT. The data were produced by immunoSEQ multiplex PCR, yet TCRdb's version contains in-frame clones alone and is incomplete. Of 1.5 million to 2.5 million clones in the sample, approximately 94% were seen once. Concerning this clone itself: Its antigen remains unknown.

Positive CCR7 selection of CD45RO-negative cells yielded the naive CD8 cells, and terminally differentiated effector memory CD45RA+ cells were excluded. All donors qualified as healthy HIV-negative adults and had experienced no recent acute infections or vaccinations. The V and J genes are TRBV6-1 and TRBJ1-2; 10 bases are shared with TRBD1. Specimen: naive CD8+ T cells sorted from blood. This sequence originates from a young man in good health. CDR3 coding DNA: TGTGCCAGCAGTGAAGAATGGGACAGGGGCTATCATGGCTACACCTTC. It translates to CASSEEWDRGYHGYTF.